This record covers a single T cell receptor (beta chain). The antigen is undetermined. Measured with immunoSEQ multiplex PCR; TCRdb has only the in-frame clones, and not every one. Of 50,000 to 75,000 clones listed, 74% are singletons. This specimen comes from a study of a mutant IDH1 vaccine in newly diagnosed glioma. Across the study: Radiotherapy alone preceded vaccination by 4-6 weeks; alternatively, vaccination started with temozolomide cycles. Mean patient age was around 40 years; around 60% were male and 37.5% female.

Study-level points and caveats: Pseudoprogression showed no apparent link to changes in top peripheral T cell clonotypes.

Germline V lookup: CDR1 MNHNS, CDR2 SASEGT. V gave up 7 bases and J gave up 3 bases, with 10 bases separating them. The CDR3 covers 13 residues. Indicated time point: week 35, safety follow-up. Vaccine doses each comprised 300 ug of mutant IDH1 20-mer peptide, with topical imiquimod. The donors had new WHO grade 3 or 4 astrocytomas; these were IDH1-mutant and ATRX-lost. The TCR originated in a man aged 45-60 years with glioma. The material sequenced was PBMCs, taken from a glioma patient whose treatment included an IDH1 peptide vaccine. The chain couples TRBV6-1 to TRBJ1-5; no definite D call. The CDR3 is CASTQDPNQPQHF. The CDR3 nucleotides are TGTGCCAGCACCCAGGACCCCAATCAGCCCCAGCATTTT.